This T cell receptor (beta chain) appears in the sequencing data of a study of blood T cell repertoires in COVID-19. Study-level information: Specimens from acute and convalescent COVID-19 originated in the United States, Italy and Spain. Sample material is recorded as cDNA or gDNA derived from T cells, B-cell-depleted T cells, or PBMCs.

Per the original methods: Amplified reference gene primers provided the basis for estimating nucleated cell counts. Produced via immunoSEQ multiplex PCR; TCRdb's table is partial and in-frame only. V, J and clone size are those of that table, while D and trimming were read from the DNA. The data show over 250,000 clones, less than 90% seen once. A Seattle source enrolled patients during active infection and followed them longitudinally. This sequence was found in a woman in her seventies with COVID-19, enrolled during active disease. Material: peripheral blood.

The CDR3 nucleotides are TGCGCCAGCAGCTTTGGACAGACCTCCTACAATGAGCAGTTCTTC. Its translation: CASSFGQTSYNEQFF. The rearrangement joins TRBV5-1 to TRBJ2-1, with D maybe TRBD1 (6 bases). Trimming removed 2 bases at V and 0 bases at J, with 9 bases between. This CDR3 comprises 15 residues. Germline V gene data show CDR1 as SGHRS and CDR2 as YFSETQ.